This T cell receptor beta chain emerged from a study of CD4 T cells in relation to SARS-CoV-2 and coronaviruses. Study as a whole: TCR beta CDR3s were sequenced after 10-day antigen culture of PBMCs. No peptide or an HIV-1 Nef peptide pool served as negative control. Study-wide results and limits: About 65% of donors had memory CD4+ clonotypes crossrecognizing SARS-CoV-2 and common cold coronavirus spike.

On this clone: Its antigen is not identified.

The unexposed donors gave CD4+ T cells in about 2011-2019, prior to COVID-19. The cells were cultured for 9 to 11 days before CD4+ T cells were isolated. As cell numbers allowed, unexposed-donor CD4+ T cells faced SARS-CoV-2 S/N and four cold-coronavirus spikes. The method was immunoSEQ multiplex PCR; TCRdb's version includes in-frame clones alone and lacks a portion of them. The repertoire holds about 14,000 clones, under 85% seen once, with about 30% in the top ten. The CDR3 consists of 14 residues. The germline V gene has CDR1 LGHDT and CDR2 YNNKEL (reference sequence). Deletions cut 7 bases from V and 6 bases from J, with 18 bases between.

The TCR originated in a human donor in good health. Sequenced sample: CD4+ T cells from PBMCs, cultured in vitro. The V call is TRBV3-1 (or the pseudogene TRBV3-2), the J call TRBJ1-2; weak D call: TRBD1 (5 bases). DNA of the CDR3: TGTGCCAGCAACTCTTATTCAGGGTCTGATGGCTACACCTTC. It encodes CASNSYSGSDGYTF.